The 31 T cell receptor beta chains given below trace back to one sample, sequenced in a study of CD8+ T cells in alopecia areata (dated by TCRdb to the late 2010s). Library preparation used the immunoSEQ multiplex PCR assay. To provide template for TCR sequencing, every sample had RNA extracted and reverse transcribed into cDNA. The source is immuneACCESS, and TCRdb retained only in-frame sequences with V and J called. Part of the clones is not carried over; for the studies checked, unresolved V genes explain less than half of this, and the remainder is unexplained. This sample gives over 150,000 clones in total; 45% to 70% of them show up just once. The ten largest clones add up to about 5.3% of the sample. The sequenced sample consisted of CD8+ T cells sorted from blood. The receptors derive from a human donor in good health.

The V and J genes are TRBV11-2 and TRBJ2-2; possibly TRBD2 for D (6 bases). V lost 5 bases and J lost 5, with 15 bases in between. The germline V gene encodes CDR1 SGHAT and CDR2 FQNNGV. The CDR3 is 15 residues long. The CDR3: CASSLHGAGTGELFF. The CDR3, as DNA: TGTGCCAGCAGCCTTCATGGGGCGGGGACCGGGGAGCTGTTTTTT.

In regard to this clone: Compared with germline, one end of the junction differs, possibly owing to a read error. The chain carries TRBV10-3 and TRBJ1-6; TRBD1 is a possible D gene (5 bases). CDR1 ENHRY and CDR2 SYGVKD come from the germline V gene. The CDR3 has 16 amino acids. CDR3 DNA sequence: TGTGCCATCAGTGAGTCCCTTGGGGCAGGGAGCTCACCCCCCCACTTT. It is translated as CAISESLGAGSSPPHF.

J is TRBJ2-1 and V is TRBV5-1; TRBD1 aligns across 7 bases. The length of the CDR3 is 15 residues. In germline, CDR1 is SGHRS, CDR2 YFSETQ. Trimming removed 3 bases from V and 6 bases from J; junction bases left unmatched: 9. CDR3 DNA: TGCGCCAGCAGCTGGGGAGACAGGGCCATCAATGAGCAGTTCTTC. Protein product: CASSWGDRAINEQFF.

The rearrangement links TRBV6-5 to TRBJ1-5, with D uncertain. Germline CDR1 and CDR2: MNHEY and SVGAGI. Trimming removed 0 bases at V and 1 base at J, with 4 bases between. The CDR3 is 14 residues long. Here the CDR3 reads CASSYSTSNQPQHF. CDR3 in DNA: TGTGCCAGCAGTTACTCGACAAGCAATCAGCCCCAGCATTTT.

A few counts support this clone. The chain joins TRBV25-1 to TRBJ2-7, with 7 nucleotides matching TRBD2. The CDR3 runs 14 residues. After removal of 0 bases from V and 5 bases from J, the junction contained 4 bases not matched to a gene. Germline V gene data show CDR1 as MGHDK and CDR2 as SYGVNS. The CDR3: CASSEYRGVDEQYF. The CDR3 nucleotides read TGTGCCAGCAGTGAATATCGGGGGGTGGACGAGCAGTACTTC.

J is TRBJ2-2 and V is TRBV9; D is unclear. The V end was cut by 3 bases, the J end by 6 bases, with 6 bases between. This CDR3 is built from 12 residues. Germline V gene data show CDR1 as SGDLS and CDR2 as YYNGEE. The chain's CDR3 is CASSARPGELFF. For the CDR3, the DNA is TGTGCCAGCAGCGCCCGGCCCGGGGAGCTGTTTTTT.

V gene TRBV27 combines with J gene TRBJ2-3, with TRBD1 identical over 7 bases. The junction had 6 bases not matched to a gene; V was cut back by 5 bases and J by 4 bases. CDR1 MNHEY and CDR2 SMNVEV come from the germline V gene (reference sequence). This CDR3 region has 14 residues. The CDR3 bases are TGTGCCAGCAGTCCTGACAGGGTTCCAGATACGCAGTATTTT. It yields the protein CASSPDRVPDTQYF.

The CDR3 spells CASGLFRVGQPQHF. The CDR3 bases are TGTGCTAGTGGTTTGTTCCGGGTGGGGCAGCCCCAGCATTTT. The rearrangement joins TRBV12-5 to TRBJ1-5, with D unresolved. CDR3 size: 14 residues. CDR1 and CDR2 (germline): LGHNT, FRNRAP. Trimming removed 2 bases at V and 7 bases at J, with 12 bases between.

V and J are TRBV4-1 and TRBJ1-1, with D hard to call. CDR1 MGHRA and CDR2 YSYEKL come from the germline V gene. The CDR3 covers 14 residues. The V and J ends lost 0 bases and 11 bases respectively, with 16 bases between them. Here the CDR3 reads CASSQDTGVPRAFF. CDR3 sequence (DNA): TGCGCCAGCAGCCAAGATACCGGGGTCCCTAGGGCTTTCTTT.

This clone was picked up a small number of times. This chain joins TRBV27 and TRBJ2-3; 9 bases map to TRBD1. Losses at the gene ends were 5 bases for V and 6 bases for J; bases not matched to a gene: 9. The CDR3 consists of 15 residues. Germline lookup yields CDR1 MNHEY and CDR2 SMNVEV (reference sequence). The CDR3 DNA is TGTGCCAGCAGTGCCGGGACAGGGTTAACCGATACGCAGTATTTT. Its protein is CASSAGTGLTDTQYF.

This clone was seen more than once but under ten times. The V gene is TRBV7-9, the J gene TRBJ2-1, with 10 positions matching TRBD1. The CDR3 length is 16 residues. The junction had 12 bases not matched to a gene; V was cut back by 5 bases and J by 8 bases. Germline V gene lookup returns CDR1 SEHNR and CDR2 FQNEAQ (reference sequence). CDR3 nucleotides: TGTGCCAGCAGCCTAACATGGACAGGGGGATCTGATGAGCAGTTCTTC. It yields the protein CASSLTWTGGSDEQFF. The full variable domain, rest sourced from reference TRBV7-9 and TRBJ2-1, is DTGVSQNPRHKITKRGQNVTFRCDPISEHNRLYWYRQTLGQGPEFLTYFQNEAQLEKSRLLSDRFSAERPKGSFSTLEIQRTEQGDSAMYLCASSLTWTGGSDEQFFGPGTRLTVL.

This clone has a single count. V usage is TRBV9 and J usage is TRBJ1-1; the D is unclear. Germline CDR1 SGDLS, CDR2 YYNGEE. This CDR3 has 13 amino acids. Trimming took off 0 bases at V and 2 bases at J, with 5 bases between the two ends. The CDR3 spells CASSVGINTEAFF. As DNA, the CDR3 is TGTGCCAGCAGCGTAGGGATAAACACTGAAGCTTTCTTT.

V gene TRBV5-6 combines with J gene TRBJ2-6, with a tentative D call TRBD2 (5 bases). The CDR3 covers 12 residues. The germline V gene has CDR1 SGHDT and CDR2 YYEEEE. For the CDR3, the DNA is TGTGGAACGGGGTCTGGGGCCAACGTCCTGACTTTC. Translating gives CGTGSGANVLTF.

The table lists this clone with a few counts. The V and J genes are TRBV5-1 and TRBJ1-1; tentative D call: TRBD1 (6 bases). V was trimmed by 4 bases and J by 4 bases, leaving 14 bases between them. Germline CDR1 is SGHRS and CDR2 is YFSETQ. The CDR3 is 14 amino acids. The CDR3: CASSRDPRGTEAFF. The CDR3 nucleotides are TGCGCCAGCAGCCGGGACCCCAGGGGCACTGAAGCTTTCTTT.

This chain joins TRBV4-1 and TRBJ1-1, with D possibly being TRBD1 (5 bases). Trimming shortened V by 5 bases and J by 6 bases, and 10 bases separated the two germline ends. Germline V gene data show CDR1 as MGHRA and CDR2 as YSYEKL. CDR3 length: 12 amino acids. CDR3 sequence (DNA): TGCGCCAGCAGCGTCTCGGGGGCTGAAGCTTTCTTT. This sequence encodes CASSVSGAEAFF.

The genes are TRBV5-6 and TRBJ2-7; 10 bases are shared with TRBD2. Germline V gives CDR1 SGHDT, CDR2 YYEEEE. This CDR3 comprises 17 residues. J gave up 0 bases and V 4 bases, and 10 bases lay outside the gene matches. For the CDR3, the DNA is TGTGCCAGCAGCGGTACCGGGACTAGCGATTTCTCCTACGAGCAGTACTTC. It is translated as CASSGTGTSDFSYEQYF.

This clone appeared a few times. The gene calls are TRBV2 and TRBJ2-5; no firm D call. This CDR3 spans 14 amino acids. In germline, CDR1 is SNHLY, CDR2 FYNNEI. V dropped 3 bases and J dropped 4 bases, with 12 bases sitting between them. The CDR3 spells CASSDASFLETQYF. In nucleotides, the CDR3 is TGTGCCAGCAGTGATGCCAGCTTCTTAGAGACCCAGTACTTC.

V usage is TRBV5-1 and J usage is TRBJ2-7, with D possibly being TRBD1 (7 bases). V was shortened by 4 bases and J by 2 bases, with 16 bases between the two germline ends. CDR1 and CDR2 from the germline V gene are SGHRS and YFSETQ. The CDR3 spans 15 residues. CDR3 protein: CASSPKSGGTYEQYF. In DNA, the CDR3 is TGCGCCAGCAGCCCAAAGTCAGGGGGGACCTACGAGCAGTACTTC.

As DNA, the CDR3 is TGTGCCAGCAGTTTATTAGCAGCGGGCGGGACCTACGAGCAGTACTTC. Translated, it gives CASSLLAAGGTYEQYF. The chain links TRBV28 to TRBJ2-7; tentative D call: TRBD2 (6 bases). The germline V gene has CDR1 MDHEN and CDR2 SYDVKM. The V end was cut by 1 base, the J end by 2 bases, with 15 bases between. This CDR3 spans 16 amino acids.

CDR3 loop: CSVEETGTSYEQYF. The CDR3 DNA is TGCAGCGTTGAGGAGACAGGTACGTCCTACGAGCAGTACTTC. The chain carries TRBV29-1 and TRBJ2-7, with D perhaps matching TRBD1 (6 bases). Trimming removed 3 bases from V and 1 base from J, with 13 bases in between. The CDR3 totals 14 residues. From germline, CDR1 is SQVTM and CDR2 ANQGSEA.

The rearrangement joins TRBV5-6 to TRBJ2-3; the D gene is possibly TRBD2 (6 bases). Trimming removed 4 bases at V and 3 bases at J, with 15 bases between. This CDR3 is 15 amino acids long. CDR1 is SGHDT, CDR2 YYEEEE, per germline. The CDR3 here is CASSGGTPGTDTQYF. The CDR3 nucleotides are TGTGCCAGCAGCGGCGGGACGCCAGGGACAGATACGCAGTATTTT.

J is TRBJ1-2 and V is TRBV7-9; 9 bases match TRBD1. The CDR3 extends over 15 amino acids. Germline-derived CDR1 and CDR2 are SEHNR and FQNEAQ (reference sequence). V trimming: 3 bases; J trimming: 6 bases; junction bases outside the gene matches: 8. In DNA, the CDR3 is TGTGCCAGCAGCTTCCCCTTCACAGGGGGCCATGGCTACACCTTC. It translates to CASSFPFTGGHGYTF. The variable domain in full, with the rest retrieved from reference TRBV7-9 and TRBJ1-2, is DTGVSQNPRHKITKRGQNVTFRCDPISEHNRLYWYRQTLGQGPEFLTYFQNEAQLEKSRLLSDRFSAERPKGSFSTLEIQRTEQGDSAMYLCASSFPFTGGHGYTFGSGTRLTVV.

The rearrangement uses TRBV14 and TRBJ1-3; 8 positions match TRBD1. CDR3 size: 17 residues. J was trimmed by 0 bases and V by 3 bases; bases with no gene match: 7. In germline, CDR1 is SGHDN, CDR2 FVKESK. DNA of the CDR3: TGTGCCAGCAGCCATGCGGGACAGGTTATCTCTGGAAACACCATATATTTT. This translates into CASSHAGQVISGNTIYF.

The chain links TRBV15 to TRBJ1-4; TRBD1 might be the D (6 bases). V shed 3 bases and J shed 4 bases, with 15 bases lying between them. The V gene's germline CDR1 is LNHNV and CDR2 YYDKDF (reference sequence). The CDR3 has 16 residues. The CDR3 sequence is CATSSSTGRNNEKLFF. DNA of the CDR3: TGTGCCACCAGCAGCTCCACAGGGAGGAATAATGAAAAACTGTTTTTT.

The genes are TRBV29-1 and TRBJ2-5; D is possibly TRBD1 (6 bases). CDR3 size: 14 residues. V dropped 7 bases and J dropped 2 bases, with 17 bases sitting between them. The V gene's germline CDR1 is SQVTM and CDR2 ANQGSEA. CDR3 residues: CSARQDIVQETQYF. CDR3 bases: TGCAGCGCCCGACAGGACATCGTACAAGAGACCCAGTACTTC.

This clone was recorded a few times. This chain links TRBV7-9 with TRBJ1-2; D unresolved. CDR3 length equals 16 residues. CDR1 is SEHNR, CDR2 FQNEAQ, per germline (reference sequence). V was pared by 5 bases and J by 5 bases, with 21 bases between. CDR3 in DNA: TGTGCCAGCAGCCACATCGGCGCGCATTTGGTGTATGGCTACACCTTC. It specifies CASSHIGAHLVYGYTF.

This clone was counted between two and nine times. The V and J genes are TRBV13 and TRBJ2-7, with D possibly TRBD2 on 6 matching bases. The CDR3 consists of 13 residues. The V gene lost 4 bases and the J gene lost 9 bases, with 16 bases spanning the gap. From germline, CDR1 is PRHDT and CDR2 FYEKMQ (reference sequence). The CDR3 spells CASSSREPGGQYF. DNA of the CDR3: TGTGCCAGCAGCTCACGGGAGCCAGGTGGGCAGTACTTC.

The rearrangement joins TRBV29-1 to TRBJ2-1, with D uncertain. Germline V gives CDR1 SQVTM, CDR2 ANQGSEA. The CDR3 totals 12 residues. Trimming pared 1 base from V and 7 bases from J, leaving 8 bases between. The CDR3 DNA reads as TGCAGCGTTGAAGGCTGGGCGAATGAGCAGTTCTTC. Its protein is CSVEGWANEQFF.

This clone was picked up a small number of times. The chain carries TRBV6-5 and TRBJ2-7, with D tentatively TRBD1 (6 bases). The germline V gene has CDR1 MNHEY and CDR2 SVGAGI. The CDR3 has 14 amino acids. V was trimmed by 2 bases and J by 4 bases, leaving 12 bases between them. The DNA for the CDR3 is TGTGCCAGCAGTTACGGATTCAGGGGATACGAGCAGTACTTC. Its translation: CASSYGFRGYEQYF.

This clone occurred a few times. The chain recombines TRBV14 with TRBJ1-2; possibly TRBD1 for D (6 bases). V was pared by 6 bases and J by 8 bases, with 16 bases between. CDR3 length: 13 residues. Germline V lookup: CDR1 SGHDN, CDR2 FVKESK. The CDR3 reads CASRYRAPRGYTF. As DNA, the CDR3 is TGTGCCAGCAGATACAGGGCCCCGCGGGGCTACACCTTC.

The chain joins TRBV7-2 to TRBJ1-5; D remains ambiguous. This CDR3 region has 12 residues. V was trimmed by 4 bases and J by 2 bases, leaving 3 bases between them. Germline lookup yields CDR1 SGHTA and CDR2 FQGNSA. DNA of the CDR3: TGTGCCAGCAGCTGGGGCAATCAGCCCCAGCATTTT. Protein sequence: CASSWGNQPQHF.